These 14 T cell receptor beta chains came from one sample sequenced in a study of early T cells in non-severe SARS-CoV-2 infection. MiXCR, applied by TCRdb to the 5' RACE reads, yields one record per CDR3 protein. The table lists tens of thousands of distinct CDR3 sequences, less than 11% of them singletons. Sequencing input: whole blood. These TCRs come from an adult who was a healthcare worker with PCR-confirmed SARS-CoV-2 infection or an uninfected control (not recorded which).

The table lists this clonotype with a few counts. V and J are TRBV5-1 and TRBJ2-2, with 11 bases lining up with TRBD2. The CDR3 is made up of 16 amino acids. The germline gives CDR1 SGHRS, CDR2 YFSETQ. The ends lost 3 bases at V and 3 bases at J; junction bases unmatched: 4. CDR3 coding DNA: TGCGCCAGCAGCTCACTAGCGGGAGTTGACACCGGGGAGCTGTTTTTT. Amino acid sequence: CASSSLAGVDTGELFF.

This clonotype was seen ten or more times. This chain links TRBV6-4 with TRBJ2-3, with a possible D match to TRBD2 (6 bases). CDR3 length equals 12 residues. Germline V gene data show CDR1 as MRHNA and CDR2 as SNTAGT. The V and J ends lost 3 bases and 7 bases respectively, with 8 bases between them. The CDR3: CASSDSGNTQYF. CDR3 coding DNA: TGTGCCAGCAGTGATAGCGGAAATACGCAGTATTTT.

V gene TRBV19 combines with J gene TRBJ1-2, with D unclear. CDR3 length equals 14 residues. Germline CDR1 reads LNHDA; CDR2 reads SQIVND (reference sequence). V was trimmed by 3 bases and J by 7 bases, leaving 15 bases between them. CDR3 sequence reads: CASSIISSGIGYTF. The CDR3 bases are TGTGCCAGTAGTATTATCTCTTCTGGAATTGGCTACACCTTC.

This rearrangement joins TRBV3-1 to TRBJ2-5; D may be TRBD2 (6 bases). CDR3 length: 18 amino acids. Trimming shortened V by 0 bases and J by 1 base, and 18 bases separated the two germline ends. CDR1 LGHDT and CDR2 YNNKEL come from the germline V gene (reference sequence). The CDR3 DNA reads TGTGCCAGCAGCCAAGAAGGACTATATAGGGGCCTCCAAGAGACCCAGTACTTC. This encodes CASSQEGLYRGLQETQYF.

This clonotype was detected a few times. V is TRBV7-9 and J is TRBJ2-2; D unresolved. The germline V and J ends were trimmed by 3 bases and 7 bases, with 6 bases remaining between them. Germline V CDR1 and CDR2: SEHNR, FQNEAQ (reference sequence). This CDR3 contains 12 residues. The CDR3: CASSLLGGELFF. Here the CDR3 DNA reads TGTGCCAGCAGCTTGTTGGGCGGGGAGCTGTTTTTT.

This clonotype was detected only a few times. This sequence joins TRBV15 and TRBJ1-6; the D gene is possibly TRBD1 (6 bases). The CDR3 spans 16 residues. The germline V gene encodes CDR1 LNHNV and CDR2 YYDKDF (reference sequence). The ends were cut back, 1 base at V and 3 bases at J, with 10 bases in the middle. The CDR3 coding sequence is TGTGCCACCAGCAGAGTACAGGGAAGCTATAATTCACCCCTCCACTTT. Translating it yields CATSRVQGSYNSPLHF.

The J gene is TRBJ2-7, the V gene TRBV3-1; 7 nucleotides agree with TRBD2. Trimming cost V 1 base and J 7 bases; bases outside gene matches: 16. The CDR3 consists of 17 residues. CDR1 is LGHDT and CDR2 is YNNKEL in the germline V gene (reference sequence). The DNA of the CDR3 is TGTGCCAGCAGCCAAGTAGGCGGGAGTACCGTATTAGGGGAGCAGTACTTC. Protein product: CASSQVGGSTVLGEQYF.

This clonotype was seen repeatedly, ten times or more. The chain recombines TRBV10-3 with TRBJ1-4; D remains ambiguous. V was clipped by 8 bases and J by 4 bases, with 8 bases between them. Germline CDR1 reads ENHRY; CDR2 reads SYGVKD. The CDR3 is 12 amino acids. The CDR3 bases are TGTGCCATCGGGCAGAATAATGAAAAACTGTTTTTT. It yields the protein CAIGQNNEKLFF.

This clonotype was counted at least ten times. The chain is built from TRBV10-3 and TRBJ2-5; no reliable D call. V was clipped by 10 bases and J by 3 bases, with 6 bases between them. Germline V gene sequence: CDR1 ENHRY, CDR2 SYGVKD. The CDR3 is made up of 10 amino acids. The CDR3 sequence is CATAEETQYF. In nucleotides, the CDR3 is TGTGCCACCGCCGAAGAGACCCAGTACTTC.

V usage is TRBV12-3 or TRBV12-4 and J usage is TRBJ1-2, with 8 bases aligning to TRBD1. The CDR3 consists of 14 residues. V shed 4 bases and J 6 bases; nucleotides not matched to a gene: 7. CDR3 DNA sequence: TGTGCCAGCAGTTATGACAGGGGACTTGATGGCTACACCTTC. Translating gives CASSYDRGLDGYTF.

This clonotype was counted a few times. The chain carries TRBV5-1 and TRBJ2-7; 11 bases agree with TRBD1. Germline lookup yields CDR1 SGHRS and CDR2 YFSETQ. This CDR3 is built from 15 residues. Unmatched junction bases numbered 5, after V lost 4 bases and J lost 2 bases. As DNA, the CDR3 is TGCGCCAGCAGCGTCGGGACAGGGGGGGCCTACGAGCAGTACTTC. Its translation: CASSVGTGGAYEQYF.

Ten or more counts support this clonotype. The V call is TRBV20-1, the J call TRBJ1-1; perhaps TRBD1 as D (5 bases). Germline CDR1 is DFQATT and CDR2 is SNEGSKA (reference sequence). The CDR3 length is 13 residues. The V and J ends lost 0 bases and 1 base respectively, with 6 bases between them. DNA for the CDR3: TGCAGTGCTAGAGAGGACACGAACACTGAAGCTTTCTTT. It yields the protein CSAREDTNTEAFF.

The sample holds a few counts of this clonotype. J is TRBJ2-3 and V is TRBV18; tentative D call: TRBD1 (5 bases). Trimming stripped 3 bases from V and 1 base from J, with 8 bases between. This CDR3 comprises 14 residues. Germline V gene lookup returns CDR1 KGHSH and CDR2 LQKENI. CDR3 loop: CASSPQTGTDTQYF. CDR3 DNA: TGTGCCAGCTCACCGCAGACAGGCACAGATACGCAGTATTTT.

The chain links TRBV5-4 to TRBJ1-2; possibly TRBD1 for D (5 bases). V was shortened by 0 bases and J by 5 bases, with 11 bases between the two germline ends. This CDR3 has 14 amino acids. Looked up from germline, CDR1 is SGHNT and CDR2 is YYREEE (reference sequence). The CDR3 spells CASSLVGQGYGYTF. In nucleotides, the CDR3 is TGTGCCAGCAGCTTGGTCGGCCAGGGTTATGGCTACACCTTC.